This record covers a single TCR beta chain. Antigen unknown. The data derive from a study of vaccination and CD4 T cells after COVID-19. Study information: A median of around 110 days (range 35 to 161) separated diagnosis from post-COVID sampling.

Treatment denoted: approximately nine-day PBMC culture with coronavirus spike peptide pools or control peptides (ViraFEST assay). Peptide-pool expansion of antigen-specific T cells preceded TCR sequencing in ViraFEST. A half-volume replacement of the medium with fresh IL-2 medium was performed on days 3 and 7. At the Johns Hopkins FTIC core, DNA taken from cultured CD4+ T cells was sequenced by way of the Oncomine TCR Beta short-read assay. TCRdb reprocessed the PCR reads via MiXCR and lists one record per CDR3 protein. Found here are under 20,000 distinct CDR3 sequences, about 46% of them singletons; the top ten hold about 6%. Per the germline V gene, CDR1 is WSHSY and CDR2 is SAAADI. The CDR3 runs to 13 residues. V was shortened by 11 bases and J by 4 bases, with 17 bases between the two germline ends.

This clonotype was sampled from a human donor who had recovered from COVID-19. The starting material was CD4+ T cells from blood, cultured in vitro, obtained before SARS-CoV-2 vaccination. V and J are TRBV10-2 and TRBJ1-2; TRBD1 might be the D (5 bases). The CDR3 sequence: CAGGEPGLYGYTF. The CDR3 DNA reads TGCGCCGGGGGAGAACCGGGGCTCTATGGCTACACCTTC.